This TCR beta chain was documented in a study of T cells in localized non-small cell lung cancer. Study observations and caveats: Clonality peaked in uninvolved adjacent lung rather than tumor. Without multi-region sequencing, intratumor heterogeneity could not be excluded. In adjacent lung appeared a median around 60 of the top 100 tumor clones.

Germline lookup yields CDR1 SQVTM and CDR2 ANQGSEA. V shed 5 bases and J 3 bases; nucleotides not matched to a gene: 2. CDR3 size: 15 residues. With regard to this clone: Its specificity is unknown.

Sequenced by immunoSEQ multiplex PCR; TCRdb stores in-frame clones only, minus some. The data hold 25,000 to 35,000 clones, with roughly 91% observed a single time. The sequence came from a female donor of 60 years or more with stage III squamous cell lung carcinoma. This specimen consisted of peripheral blood, obtained before any cancer treatment. This sequence joins TRBV29-1 and TRBJ2-2; TRBD2 aligns across 14 bases. CDR3 residues: CSVSGLAGDTGELFF. The CDR3 DNA follows: TGCAGCGTTTCGGGACTAGCGGGAGACACCGGGGAGCTGTTTTTT.